This T cell receptor (beta chain) was retrieved from a study of blood T cell repertoires in COVID-19. The table lists this clone with a few counts. Here immunoSEQ multiplex PCR was the method, and the copy in TCRdb shows in-frame clones only, minus some. The sample includes 150,000 to 200,000 clones, 80% seen only once; the top ten take 4.5% to 7.5%. V dropped 3 bases and J dropped 2; count of bases not matched to a gene: 13. The length of the CDR3 is 17 residues. Germline CDR1 MNHEY, CDR2 SMNVEV (reference sequence). This TCR was sampled from a middle-aged man who had recovered from COVID-19. The V gene is TRBV27, the J gene TRBJ2-7; TRBD1 matches 7 bases. The material sequenced was PBMCs or T cells enriched from blood (not recorded which). The CDR3 DNA is TGTGCCAGCAGTTTCTCCATCCCGGGACAGACAACCTACGAGCAGTACTTC. This encodes CASSFSIPGQTTYEQYF.